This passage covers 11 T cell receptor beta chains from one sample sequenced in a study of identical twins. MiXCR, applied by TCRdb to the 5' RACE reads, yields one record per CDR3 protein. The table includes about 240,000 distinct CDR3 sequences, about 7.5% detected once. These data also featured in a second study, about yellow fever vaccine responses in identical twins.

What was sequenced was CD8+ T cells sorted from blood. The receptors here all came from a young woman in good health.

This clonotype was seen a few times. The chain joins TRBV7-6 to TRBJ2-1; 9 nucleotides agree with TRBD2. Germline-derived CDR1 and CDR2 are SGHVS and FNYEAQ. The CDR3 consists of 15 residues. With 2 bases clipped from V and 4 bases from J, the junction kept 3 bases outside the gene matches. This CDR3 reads CASSLNSGRYNEQFF. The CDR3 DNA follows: TGTGCCAGCAGCTTAAACAGCGGGAGGTACAATGAGCAGTTCTTC.

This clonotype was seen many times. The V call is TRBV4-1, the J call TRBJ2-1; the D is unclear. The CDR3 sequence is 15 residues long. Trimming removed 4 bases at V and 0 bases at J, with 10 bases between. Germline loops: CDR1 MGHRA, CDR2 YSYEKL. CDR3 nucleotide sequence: TGCGCCAGCAGCCTTTCAGGTGACTCCTACAATGAGCAGTTCTTC. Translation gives CASSLSGDSYNEQFF.

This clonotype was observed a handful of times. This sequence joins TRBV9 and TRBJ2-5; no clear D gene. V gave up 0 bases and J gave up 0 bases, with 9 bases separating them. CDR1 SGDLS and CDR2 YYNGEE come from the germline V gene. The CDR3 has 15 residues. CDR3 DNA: TGTGCCAGCAGCGTAGAGGTTTCGTACCAAGAGACCCAGTACTTC. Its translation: CASSVEVSYQETQYF.

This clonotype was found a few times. For the CDR3, the DNA is TGTGCCAGCAGACCCGGACTAACATACGAGCAGTACTTC. Amino acids: CASRPGLTYEQYF. V usage is TRBV2 and J usage is TRBJ2-7, with D perhaps TRBD2 (6 bases). Trimming pared 6 bases from V and 4 bases from J, leaving 13 bases between. Germline CDR1 reads SNHLY; CDR2 reads FYNNEI. The CDR3 totals 13 residues.

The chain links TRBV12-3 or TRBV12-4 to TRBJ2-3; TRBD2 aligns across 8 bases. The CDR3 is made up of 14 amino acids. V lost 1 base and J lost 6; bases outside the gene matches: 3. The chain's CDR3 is CASSLGGRRDTQYF. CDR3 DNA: TGTGCCAGCAGTTTAGGCGGGAGGCGGGATACGCAGTATTTT.

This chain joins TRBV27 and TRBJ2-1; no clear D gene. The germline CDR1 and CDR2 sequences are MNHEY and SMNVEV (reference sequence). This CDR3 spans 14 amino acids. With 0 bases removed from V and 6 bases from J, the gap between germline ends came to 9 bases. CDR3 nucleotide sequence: TGTGCCAGCAGTTTATCCAGGATGGGCAATGAGCAGTTCTTC. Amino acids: CASSLSRMGNEQFF.

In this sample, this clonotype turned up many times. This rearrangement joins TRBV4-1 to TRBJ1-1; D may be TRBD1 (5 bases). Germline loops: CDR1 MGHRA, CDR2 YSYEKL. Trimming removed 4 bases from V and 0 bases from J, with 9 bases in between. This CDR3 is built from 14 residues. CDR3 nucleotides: TGCGCCAGCAGCCGGGGGACCATGAACACTGAAGCTTTCTTT. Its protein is CASSRGTMNTEAFF.

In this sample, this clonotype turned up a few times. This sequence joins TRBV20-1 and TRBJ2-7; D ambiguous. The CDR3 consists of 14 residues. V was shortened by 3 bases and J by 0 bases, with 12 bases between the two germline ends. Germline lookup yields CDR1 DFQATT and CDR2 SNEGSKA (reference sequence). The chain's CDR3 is CSASARTTSYEQYF. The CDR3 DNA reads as TGCAGTGCTAGTGCCAGGACGACCTCCTACGAGCAGTACTTC.

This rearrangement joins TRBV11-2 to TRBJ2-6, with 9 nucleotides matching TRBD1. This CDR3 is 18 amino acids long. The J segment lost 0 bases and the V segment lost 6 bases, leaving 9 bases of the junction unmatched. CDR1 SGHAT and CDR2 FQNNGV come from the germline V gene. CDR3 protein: CASRPTGGTFSGANVLTF. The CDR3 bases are TGTGCCAGCAGGCCTACAGGGGGCACCTTCTCTGGGGCCAACGTCCTGACTTTC.

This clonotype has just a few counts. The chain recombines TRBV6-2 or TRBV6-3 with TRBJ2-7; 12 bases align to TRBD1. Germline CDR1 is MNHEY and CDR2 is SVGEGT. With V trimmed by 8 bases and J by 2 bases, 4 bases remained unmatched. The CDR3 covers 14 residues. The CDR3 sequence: CASGGTGGTYEQYV. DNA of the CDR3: TGTGCCAGCGGGGGGACAGGGGGCACCTACGAGCAGTACGTC.

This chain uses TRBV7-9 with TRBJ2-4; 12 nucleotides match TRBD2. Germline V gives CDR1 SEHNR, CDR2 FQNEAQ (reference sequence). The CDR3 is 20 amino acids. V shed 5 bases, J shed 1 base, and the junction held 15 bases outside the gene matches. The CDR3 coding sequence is TGTGCCAGCAGCCGAACCGGGACTAGCGGGCTTAACGGGGCCAAAAACATTCAGTACTTC. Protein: CASSRTGTSGLNGAKNIQYF.